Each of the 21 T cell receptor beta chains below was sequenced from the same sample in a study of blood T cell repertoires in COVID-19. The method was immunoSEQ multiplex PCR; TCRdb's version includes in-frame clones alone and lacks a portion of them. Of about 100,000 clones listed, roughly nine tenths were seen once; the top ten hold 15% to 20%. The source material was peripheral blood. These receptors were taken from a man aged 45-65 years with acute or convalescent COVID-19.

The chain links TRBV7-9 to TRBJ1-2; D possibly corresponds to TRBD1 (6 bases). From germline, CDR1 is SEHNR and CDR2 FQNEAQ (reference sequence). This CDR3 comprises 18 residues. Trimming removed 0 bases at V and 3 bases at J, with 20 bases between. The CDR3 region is CASSLAVQGEGADYGYTF. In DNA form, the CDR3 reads TGTGCCAGCAGCTTAGCGGTACAGGGCGAAGGGGCGGACTATGGCTACACCTTC.

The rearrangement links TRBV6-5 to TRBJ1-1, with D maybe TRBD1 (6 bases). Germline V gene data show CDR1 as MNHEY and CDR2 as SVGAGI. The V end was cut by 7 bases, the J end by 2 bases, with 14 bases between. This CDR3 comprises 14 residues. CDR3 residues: CASTLGRGNTEAFF. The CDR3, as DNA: TGTGCCAGCACCCTGGGCAGGGGTAACACTGAAGCTTTCTTT.

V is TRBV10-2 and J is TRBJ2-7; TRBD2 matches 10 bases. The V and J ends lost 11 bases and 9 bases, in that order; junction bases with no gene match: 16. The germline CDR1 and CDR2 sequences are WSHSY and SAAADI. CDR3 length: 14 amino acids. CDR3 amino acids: CASAGGTTYVVQYF. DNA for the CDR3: TGCGCCTCAGCGGGGGGGACAACCTACGTTGTGCAGTACTTC.

The CDR3 loop reads CASRDSDGTKGAKNIQYF. Written as DNA, the CDR3 is TGCGCCAGCAGAGACTCGGACGGAACCAAGGGGGCCAAAAACATTCAGTACTTC. This chain joins TRBV10-2 and TRBJ2-4, with TRBD1 as a possible D gene (5 bases). Germline lookup yields CDR1 WSHSY and CDR2 SAAADI. The CDR3 is 18 amino acids. Trimming removed 6 bases from V and 1 base from J, with 22 bases in between.

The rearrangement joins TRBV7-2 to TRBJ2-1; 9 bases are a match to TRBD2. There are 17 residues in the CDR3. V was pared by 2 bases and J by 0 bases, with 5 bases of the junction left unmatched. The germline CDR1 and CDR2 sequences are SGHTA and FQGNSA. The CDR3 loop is CASSLNSGGSSYNEQFF. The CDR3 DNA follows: TGTGCCAGCAGCTTAAACAGCGGGGGGAGCTCCTACAATGAGCAGTTCTTC.

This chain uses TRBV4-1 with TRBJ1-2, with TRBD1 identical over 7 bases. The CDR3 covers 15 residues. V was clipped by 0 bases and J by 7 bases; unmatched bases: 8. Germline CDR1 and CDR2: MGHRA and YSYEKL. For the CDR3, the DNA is TGCGCCAGCAGCCAAGATCTCACAGGGGTTGGTGGCTACACCTTC. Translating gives CASSQDLTGVGGYTF.

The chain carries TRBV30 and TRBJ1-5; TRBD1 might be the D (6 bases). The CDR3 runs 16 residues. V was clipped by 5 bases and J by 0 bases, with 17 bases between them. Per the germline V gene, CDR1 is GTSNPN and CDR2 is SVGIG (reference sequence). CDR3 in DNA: TGTGCCTGGTCTCGAAATGGACAGATTAGCAATCAGCCCCAGCATTTT. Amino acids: CAWSRNGQISNQPQHF. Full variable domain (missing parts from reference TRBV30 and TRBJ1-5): SQTIHQWPATLVQPVGSPLSLECTVEGTSNPNLYWYRQAAGRGLQLLFYSVGIGQISSEVPQNLSASRPQDRQFILSSKKLLLSDSGFYLCAWSRNGQISNQPQHFGDGTRLSIL.

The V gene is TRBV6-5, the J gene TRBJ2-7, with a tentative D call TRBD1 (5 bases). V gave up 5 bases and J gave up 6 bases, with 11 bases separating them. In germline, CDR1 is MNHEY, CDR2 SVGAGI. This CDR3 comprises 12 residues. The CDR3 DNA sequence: TGTGCCAGCAGTCAGGGTGTGAGCGAGCAGTACTTC. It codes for CASSQGVSEQYF.

DNA for the CDR3: TGTGCCAGCAGCCTTGGGCAGGGTCCCCAGGGCTACACCTTC. Residues: CASSLGQGPQGYTF. This chain joins TRBV7-6 and TRBJ1-2; weak D call: TRBD1 (5 bases). The germline CDR1 and CDR2 sequences are SGHVS and FNYEAQ. V lost 5 bases, J lost 8 bases, and 18 bases lay in between. The CDR3 has 14 amino acids.

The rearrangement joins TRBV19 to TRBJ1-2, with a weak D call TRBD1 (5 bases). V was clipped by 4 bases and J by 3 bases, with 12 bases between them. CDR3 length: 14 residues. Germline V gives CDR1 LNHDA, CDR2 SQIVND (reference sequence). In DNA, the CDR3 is TGTGCCAGTAGTAGGTCAACCAGGGACTATGGCTACACCTTC. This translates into CASSRSTRDYGYTF.

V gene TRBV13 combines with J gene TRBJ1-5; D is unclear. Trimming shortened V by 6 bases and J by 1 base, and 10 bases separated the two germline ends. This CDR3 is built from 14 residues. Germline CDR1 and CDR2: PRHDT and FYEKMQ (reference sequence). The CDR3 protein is CASRKSASNQPQHF. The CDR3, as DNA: TGTGCCAGCAGGAAAAGCGCAAGCAATCAGCCCCAGCATTTT.

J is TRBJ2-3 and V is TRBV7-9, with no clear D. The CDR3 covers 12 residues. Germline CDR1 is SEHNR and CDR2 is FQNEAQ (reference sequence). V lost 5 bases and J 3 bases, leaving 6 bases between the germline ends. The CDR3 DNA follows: TGTGCCAGCAGCCCCATGACAGATACGCAGTATTTT. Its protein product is CASSPMTDTQYF.

The CDR3 protein is CASSSPTQPETQYF. In DNA form, the CDR3 reads TGTGCCAGCAGCTCTCCGACTCAACCGGAGACCCAGTACTTC. This sequence joins TRBV7-3 and TRBJ2-5; D is ambiguous. V lost 4 bases and J lost 5, with 14 bases in between. Germline lookup yields CDR1 SGHTA and CDR2 FQGTGA. The CDR3 runs to 14 residues.

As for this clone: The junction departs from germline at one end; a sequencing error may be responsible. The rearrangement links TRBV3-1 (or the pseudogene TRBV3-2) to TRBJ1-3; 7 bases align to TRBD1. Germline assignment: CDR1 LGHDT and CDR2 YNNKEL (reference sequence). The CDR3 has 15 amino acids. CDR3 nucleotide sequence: TGTGCCAGCAGCCAGAATACAGGGGCTGGGAACACCATATATTTT. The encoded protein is CASSQNTGAGNTIYF.

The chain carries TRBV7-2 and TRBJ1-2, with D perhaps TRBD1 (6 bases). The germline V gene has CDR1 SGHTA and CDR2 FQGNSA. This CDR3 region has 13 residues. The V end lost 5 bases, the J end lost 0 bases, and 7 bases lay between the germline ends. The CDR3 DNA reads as TGTGCCAGCAGCCGACAGGCTAACTATGGCTACACCTTC. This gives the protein CASSRQANYGYTF.

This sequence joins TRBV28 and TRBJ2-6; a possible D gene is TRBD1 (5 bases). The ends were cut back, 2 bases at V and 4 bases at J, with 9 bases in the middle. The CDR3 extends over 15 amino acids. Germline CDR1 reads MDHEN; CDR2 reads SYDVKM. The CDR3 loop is CASSLRQHGANVLTF. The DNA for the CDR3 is TGTGCCAGCAGTTTACGACAGCACGGGGCCAACGTCCTGACTTTC.

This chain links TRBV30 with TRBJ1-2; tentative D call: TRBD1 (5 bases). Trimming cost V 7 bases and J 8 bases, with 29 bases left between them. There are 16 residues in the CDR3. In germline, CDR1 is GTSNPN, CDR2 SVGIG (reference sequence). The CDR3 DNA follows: TGTGCCTACTGCCCCATTAAAGGGGCCGCGAGTGGGGGCTACACCTTC. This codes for CAYCPIKGAASGGYTF.

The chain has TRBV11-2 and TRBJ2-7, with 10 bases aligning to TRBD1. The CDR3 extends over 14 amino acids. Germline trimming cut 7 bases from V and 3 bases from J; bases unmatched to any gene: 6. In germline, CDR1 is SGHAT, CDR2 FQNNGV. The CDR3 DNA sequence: TGTGCCAGCACCCCGGACAGGGGGGACTACGAGCAGTACTTC. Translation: CASTPDRGDYEQYF.

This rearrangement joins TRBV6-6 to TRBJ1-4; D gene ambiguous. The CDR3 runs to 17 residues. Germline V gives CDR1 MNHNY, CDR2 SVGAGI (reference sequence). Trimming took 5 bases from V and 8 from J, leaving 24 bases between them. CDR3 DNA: TGTGCCAGCAGTCCTAGAGATCGGATTATCGGCGGGGAAAAACTGTTTTTT. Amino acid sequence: CASSPRDRIIGGEKLFF.

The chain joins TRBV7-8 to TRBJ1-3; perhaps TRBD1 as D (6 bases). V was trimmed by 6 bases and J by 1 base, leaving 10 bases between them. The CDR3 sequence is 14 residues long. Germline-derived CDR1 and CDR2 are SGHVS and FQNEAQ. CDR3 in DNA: TGTGCCAGCAGACTCAGGGGATCTGGAAACACCATATATTTT. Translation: CASRLRGSGNTIYF.

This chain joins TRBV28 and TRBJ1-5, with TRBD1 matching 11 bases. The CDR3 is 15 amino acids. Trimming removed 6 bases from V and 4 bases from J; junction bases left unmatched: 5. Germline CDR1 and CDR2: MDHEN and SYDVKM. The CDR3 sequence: CASSPDRGRNQPQHF. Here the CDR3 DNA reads TGTGCCAGCAGCCCGGACAGGGGGCGGAATCAGCCCCAGCATTTT.